This T cell receptor (beta chain) is from a study of T cell clonotyping in hematopoietic cell transplantation. Clones were sequenced by immunoSEQ multiplex PCR, and TCRdb holds only the in-frame ones, with some missing. The sample has approximately 6,900 clones; around 88% are singletons. This clone occurred once. This CDR3 has 14 residues. From germline, CDR1 is SGHTA and CDR2 FQGNSA. V trimming: 4 bases; J trimming: 9 bases; junction bases outside the gene matches: 11. The V gene is TRBV7-2, the J gene TRBJ1-2; 7 positions agree with TRBD1. The receptor comes from a male patient aged 18-30 years who had an allogeneic stem cell transplant from a related donor, so the T cells may come from the graft donor. Some clones in this sample may be carry-over from other donors' samples. The sample consisted of PBMCs, taken 100 days after allogeneic stem cell transplant. The CDR3 loop is CASSSDQGVGRYTF. The CDR3 nucleotides read TGTGCCAGCAGCTCCGATCAGGGGGTCGGGCGCTACACCTTC. The whole variable domain, remainder taken from reference TRBV7-2 and TRBJ1-2, is GAGVSQSPSNKVTEKGKDVELRCDPISGHTALYWYRQSLGQGLEFLIYFQGNSAPDKSGLPSDRFSAERTGGSVSTLTIQRTQQEDSAVYLCASSSDQGVGRYTFGSGTRLTVV.